The 18 T cell receptor beta chains in this list originate from one sample, sequenced in a study of response to subunit inactivated influenza vaccine. One entry per CDR3 protein, called by TCRdb with MiXCR from the RT-PCR reads. This table has about 580,000 distinct CDR3 sequences, 12% to 15% appearing once. This sample comprised PBMCs from blood, obtained roughly 13 days after vaccination. The receptors were sampled from a man between 45 and 60 years old who received an inactivated influenza vaccine.

The chain combines TRBV10-1 with TRBJ2-7, with D possibly TRBD1 on 6 matching bases. The CDR3 runs to 12 residues. CDR1 is WNHNN, CDR2 SYGVQD, per germline (reference sequence). Trimming removed 6 bases at V and 5 bases at J, with 11 bases between. CDR3 sequence (DNA): TGCGCCAGCAGCCGGACAGTCCACGAGCAGTACTTC. This codes for CASSRTVHEQYF.

This clonotype was found a few times. The chain is built from TRBV4-1 and TRBJ2-1, with 12 bases that match TRBD2. Germline CDR1 is MGHRA and CDR2 is YSYEKL. The CDR3 sequence is 18 residues long. V shed 1 base, J shed 7 bases, and the junction held 11 bases outside the gene matches. The CDR3, as DNA: TGCGCCAGCAGCCAAGGTCCCCCTCTAGCGGGGGGGCAAAATGAGCAGTTCTTC. This encodes CASSQGPPLAGGQNEQFF.

The rearrangement uses TRBV21-1 and TRBJ2-1; the table calls TRBD2, which could not be checked here. TRBV21-1 is designated a pseudogene. There are 13 residues in the CDR3. The CDR3 region has the DNA TGTTACGAGCGGGGGGCTAGCGACAATGAGCAGTTCTTC. This encodes CYERGASDNEQFF.

This clonotype appeared many times. V gene TRBV4-3 combines with J gene TRBJ2-3, with 7 bases that match TRBD2. From germline, CDR1 is LGHNA and CDR2 YSLEER. The CDR3 extends over 17 amino acids. The trim removed 1 base at V and 0 bases at J, leaving 7 bases unmatched. The CDR3 sequence: CASSQGASGFSTDTQYF. DNA of the CDR3: TGCGCCAGCAGCCAAGGGGCTAGCGGTTTTAGCACAGATACGCAGTATTTT.

A few counts support this clonotype. The chain carries TRBV29-1 and TRBJ2-7; D ambiguous. The germline V gene has CDR1 SQVTM and CDR2 ANQGSEA. The CDR3 spans 12 residues. V was shortened by 7 bases and J by 3 bases, with 13 bases between the two germline ends. This CDR3 is CSAAKKGYEQYF. The CDR3 bases are TGCAGCGCGGCTAAAAAGGGCTACGAGCAGTACTTC.

This chain uses TRBV5-6 with TRBJ1-5; D unresolved. The CDR3 is made up of 15 amino acids. V was shortened by 0 bases and J by 2 bases, with 9 bases between the two germline ends. Germline CDR1 SGHDT, CDR2 YYEEEE. CDR3 sequence (DNA): TGTGCCAGCAGCTTGGGGGGATCGGGCAATCAGCCCCAGCATTTT. Its protein is CASSLGGSGNQPQHF.

This clonotype has a count of ten or more. This chain uses TRBV20-1 with TRBJ2-7, with a possible D match to TRBD2 (6 bases). The CDR3 runs 12 residues. V lost 3 bases, J lost 3 bases, and 9 bases lay in between. The germline V gene encodes CDR1 DFQATT and CDR2 SNEGSKA (reference sequence). DNA for the CDR3: TGCAGTGCTAGTGACGGGGGCTACGAGCAGTACTTC. Encoded protein: CSASDGGYEQYF.

This clonotype was seen once. The chain recombines TRBV6-1 with TRBJ2-7; perhaps TRBD1 as D (5 bases). The CDR3 is 14 residues long. V was shortened by 1 base and J by 6 bases, with 13 bases between the two germline ends. Germline assignment: CDR1 MNHNS and CDR2 SASEGT. CDR3 loop: CASSEGTSVGEQYF. The CDR3 coding sequence is TGTGCCAGCAGTGAAGGGACATCCGTCGGCGAGCAGTACTTC.

This clonotype was found a few times. This chain uses TRBV10-3 with TRBJ1-2; TRBD1 aligns across 8 bases. The CDR3 has 12 amino acids. CDR1 and CDR2 from the germline V gene are ENHRY and SYGVKD. Trimming removed 2 bases from V and 8 bases from J; junction bases left unmatched: 1. This CDR3 is CAISETGGGYTF. The CDR3, as DNA: TGTGCCATCAGTGAGACAGGGGGAGGCTACACCTTC.

This clonotype occurred a few times. The V call is TRBV15, the J call TRBJ2-3, with D unresolved. Trimming pared 8 bases from V and 0 bases from J, leaving 12 bases between. Germline CDR1 is LNHNV and CDR2 is YYDKDF (reference sequence). The length of the CDR3 is 14 residues. The CDR3 loop is CATGPGPSTDTQYF. The CDR3 DNA sequence: TGTGCCACCGGGCCGGGTCCTAGCACAGATACGCAGTATTTT.

The rearrangement uses TRBV5-5 and TRBJ2-2, with TRBD2 matching 11 bases. Looked up from germline, CDR1 is SGHKS and CDR2 is YYEKEE (reference sequence). The junction had 4 bases not matched to a gene; V was cut back by 3 bases and J by 6 bases. CDR3 length: 15 amino acids. CDR3: CASSSGTSGAGELFF. CDR3 nucleotides: TGTGCCAGCAGCTCCGGGACTAGCGGAGCCGGGGAGCTGTTTTTT.

V and J are TRBV12-3 or TRBV12-4 and TRBJ1-5; 7 positions agree with TRBD1. V was pared by 7 bases and J by 4 bases, with 7 bases of the junction left unmatched. The CDR3 consists of 14 residues. The CDR3 nucleotides read TGTGCCAGCACCTTGGGGACAGTGAATCAGCCCCAGCATTTT. Translation gives CASTLGTVNQPQHF.

The sample holds a few counts of this clonotype. The V gene is TRBV6-5, the J gene TRBJ1-5, with TRBD1 matching over 9 bases. This CDR3 is built from 15 residues. Germline V gene lookup returns CDR1 MNHEY and CDR2 SVGAGI. The V gene end was trimmed by 4 bases and the J gene end by 4 bases; junction bases not matched to a gene: 5. The CDR3 sequence is CASSSTGQGNQPQHF. CDR3 sequence (DNA): TGTGCCAGCAGTTCCACGGGACAGGGAAATCAGCCCCAGCATTTT.

This clonotype was detected only a few times. The chain carries TRBV4-3 and TRBJ2-1; 7 bases line up with TRBD2. This CDR3 has 14 amino acids. The germline gives CDR1 LGHNA, CDR2 YSLEER. V lost 0 bases, J lost 7 bases, and 3 bases stayed unmatched. The DNA of the CDR3 is TGCGCCAGCAGCCAAGAAAAAGCGGGGAATGAGCAGTTCTTC. It is translated as CASSQEKAGNEQFF.

This clonotype was counted between two and nine times. The rearrangement links TRBV24-1 to TRBJ1-6; 7 nucleotides align to TRBD1. Germline V gene sequence: CDR1 KGHDR, CDR2 SFDVKD. The V gene end was trimmed by 8 bases and the J gene end by 8 bases; junction bases not matched to a gene: 11. The CDR3 covers 15 residues. CDR3 amino acids: CATNGQEKAHSPLHF. In nucleotides, the CDR3 is TGTGCCACCAACGGACAGGAAAAAGCTCATTCACCCCTCCACTTT.

This sequence joins TRBV28 and TRBJ2-7; 7 bases fit TRBD2. Trimming cost V 8 bases and J 3 bases; bases outside gene matches: 10. This CDR3 contains 14 residues. From germline, CDR1 is MDHEN and CDR2 SYDVKM. The DNA for the CDR3 is TGTGCCAGCTCCCCGTGGGGGGGGGTCTACGAGCAGTACTTC. This codes for CASSPWGGVYEQYF.

In this sample, this clonotype turned up a few times. The V call is TRBV7-2, the J call TRBJ2-5; D is ambiguous. CDR1 and CDR2 (germline): SGHTA, FQGNSA. Trimming cost V 1 base and J 6 bases, with 12 bases left between them. The CDR3 contains 14 residues. The CDR3 is CASSLGLLQKTQYF. Here the CDR3 DNA reads TGTGCCAGCAGCTTAGGTCTCCTCCAGAAGACCCAGTACTTC.

This clonotype was seen a few times. The rearrangement links TRBV20-1 to TRBJ1-5; no definite D call. Germline V CDR1 and CDR2: DFQATT, SNEGSKA (reference sequence). This CDR3 has 16 amino acids. The germline V and J ends were trimmed by 1 base and 0 bases, with 13 bases remaining between them. Here the CDR3 DNA reads TGCAGTGCTAGAGCGGTAGCCCCTAGTAGCAATCAGCCCCAGCATTTT. Protein: CSARAVAPSSNQPQHF.